The clone carrying this T cell receptor (beta chain) occurred many times. The antigen remains unidentified. TCRdb called the 5' RACE reads again in MiXCR, with one record for every CDR3 protein. The sample has around 180,000 distinct CDR3 sequences; approximately 16% are singletons. This specimen belongs to a study of T-cell memory formation after mild COVID-19. This CDR3 spans 13 amino acids. Trimming left V 8 bases short and J 7 bases short, with 16 bases between. Study-wide points: The pre-infection memory compartment contained some responding clones, suggesting cross-reactive memory joined.

This TCR came from an adult woman who had mild COVID-19 (a few samples of this study predate the infection). Cell type and time point are not known. Sequencing input: PBMCs or a T cell subset sorted from them (not recorded which). The chain employs TRBV12-3 or TRBV12-4 and TRBJ2-3; D remains unclear. CDR3 in amino acids: CASVGRFVNTQYF. CDR3 bases: TGTGCCAGCGTCGGACGGTTTGTGAATACGCAGTATTTT.